This T cell receptor beta chain was documented in a study of cytomegalovirus exposure and HLA in healthy donors (dated by TCRdb to about 2017). Some background on the complete study: An earlier analysis of approximately 640 of the donors reported 250 to 300 Gb of sequence data and 117 million unique TCR beta sequences from approximately 180 million T cells. An early release covering about 600 HLA-typed donors comprised around 300 gigabases of sequencing data and approximately 80 million unique TCR sequences. Of the 300 to 500 genotyped donors, 75% to 85% were placed in the genetic ancestry cluster associated with self-reported Caucasian donors. The study was designed to test whether signatures of past pathogen exposure could be identified by cataloging public T cell receptors. The study used immunosequencing to profile the T cell repertoires of hundreds of subjects and linked those repertoires to cytomegalovirus serostatus. A separate validation cohort of 90 to 150 different subjects was used in addition to the roughly 670-subject first cohort. The study combined high-throughput TCR immunosequencing, statistical association of individual TCRs with disease status, and machine learning to predict cytomegalovirus infection status. In a later analysis, previously published TCR beta repertoires from 550 to 750 donors were re-analyzed and high-resolution HLA genotyping was added so that TCR occurrence patterns could be studied. The later analysis used no new phenotypic data to find candidate immune exposures, relying instead on TCR beta sequences and their occurrence across donors. An earlier analysis of around 580 of the donors used high-throughput TCR beta sequencing to judge whether each TCR beta V gene segment behaved as functional or pseudogenic. Donor age, sex, ethnicity and CMV serostatus were compiled together with the repertoire data. A later genetic analysis took genome-wide SNP genotypes for 398 of the 666 donors and used that subset as a discovery cohort. Every repertoire in the discovery cohort had been generated on one and the same sequencing platform. Class I and class II HLA loci were covered by the typing at four-digit resolution. Typing coverage differed by locus: A, B, C, DRB1 and DQB1 were typed in roughly 620-640 donors, DQA1 in 522, DPA1 in approximately 600, and DPB1 in around 440. Roughly 5 DR-DQ haplotypes were treated as single units for association and clustering because of strong linkage in the cohort. Across some 400 genotyped donors of the cohort, an average of roughly 250,000 unique TCR beta nucleotide sequences per donor were sequenced, and roughly 20% of those sequences were non-productive.

Library method: the immunoSEQ multiplex PCR assay. A mixture of 60 forward primers for TCR Vbeta segments and 13 reverse primers for TCR Jbeta segments was used in the multiplex PCR. The CDR3 region of rearranged TCR beta genes was amplified from genomic DNA by a multiplex PCR assay. The Illumina HiSeq System was used to sequence the amplified TCR beta libraries as 87-base-pair reads. The published analysis was carried out like this. A later analysis counted about 80 million unique TCR beta chains across the 670 or so repertoires, and approximately 11 million of these chains were shared by at least two donors. To remove PCR and sequencing errors, raw reads were error-corrected and collapsed into unique sequences using a nearest-neighbor algorithm that merged closely related sequences. CDR3 sequences were aligned to IMGT reference sequences to assign V, D and J gene segments. For a sequence to be retained, a match of at least six nucleotides to both a V gene segment and a J gene segment was required. Rearrangements were called productive when the CDR3 lacked stop codons and stayed in frame with V and J; all others were non-productive. Following IMGT convention, CDR3 was defined as the stretch from the second conserved V-encoded cysteine to the conserved J-encoded phenylalanine. Sequences without an unambiguous match to a single V gene segment were excluded from the earlier analysis of several hundred of the donors. In an earlier analysis of approximately 560 of the donors, a V segment was called functional when productive rearrangements were above 56.7%, and segregating when the standard deviation between donors exceeded 5%. A statistical classification framework was built to diagnose cytomegalovirus status from the catalog of TCR beta chain sequences. V and J gene assignment, in a later analysis, came from comparing TCR nucleotide sequences with IMGT/GENE-DB human TR gene sequences. Using the TCRdist pipeline, a later analysis assigned CDR3 sequences along with most-parsimonious VDJ recombination scenarios. In a later analysis, each TCR beta chain was defined by its CDR3 amino acid sequence together with its V-gene family, and reads lacking a unique V-gene family were excluded. In a later analysis, nearly 600 highly shared, low-generation-probability nucleotide sequences were removed to address suspected cross-contamination and a sequencing artifact. In a later analysis, a clonal expansion index for each public chain was calculated from normalized within-repertoire ranks of inferred template counts. In a later analysis, generation probabilities were computed with a VDJ recombination model fitted to out-of-frame rearrangements, and the resulting probabilities were checked against IGoR. In a later analysis, hypergeometric tests were used to score TCR-TCR, TCR-HLA and TCR-CMV co-occurrence, with a repertoire-size bias correction applied to TCR pairs. A later analysis estimated false discovery rates by permuting HLA or CMV assignments 20 times. In a later analysis, co-occurring TCRs were grouped using DBSCAN, with TCRdist sequence similarity added in when clustering inside HLA-allele-positive subsets. Repertoires with fewer than 30,000 or more than 120,000 public chains, plus five repertoires with anomalous nucleotide sharing, were excluded from co-occurrence clustering. Sourced from immuneACCESS, this table was stored by TCRdb with only in-frame sequences that have V and J called. A share of the clones is absent; for the studies checked, an unresolved V gene accounts for under half, and the remainder has no known explanation. The V and J calls and clone size are taken from that table; D and trimming were inferred from the DNA. The table for this sample lists roughly 130,000 clones; about 82% of them were counted only once. Clones ranked in the top ten supply roughly 5.7% of the sample.

What the authors observed across the whole study: The cohort was sequenced for TCR beta chains only, and without alpha or paired-chain data the features that could be detected were limited. At a false discovery rate of 0.05, a later analysis linked under 20,000 TCR beta sequences to specific HLA alleles. The classifier was reported to diagnose cytomegalovirus status with high specificity and sensitivity in both the original and validation cohorts. Most TCR sequences were seen in very few donors, while some public TCRs were found in many individuals. According to a later analysis, TCR association rates differed among HLA loci, with DRB1 alleles showing the most associated TCRs and HLA-C alleles showing the fewest. Because counts were too low, some 17 rarely observed V segments, including chromosome 9 orphons, were left out of the earlier analysis of 500 to 750 of the donors. The authors suggested that the approach could potentially be generalized to other disease states and immunological phenotypes. A further reported finding was that TCR beta sequences accurately predicted the HLA-A and HLA-B alleles for most subjects in the first cohort. A cluster of highly shared sequence variants was judged likely to represent a technical artifact of the sequencing pipeline. When HLA alleles, especially DR and DQ, strongly co-occurred, attributing TCR associations to individual alleles was difficult. Some IMGT-functional V segments, including TRBV6-2 and TRBV6-3, could not be distinguished by the 87-base-pair reads and were therefore excluded. In a later genetic analysis, fewer N-insertions in productive TCRs were reported among donors in an Asian-associated ancestry cluster than the approximately 710-donor mean. The study listed approximately 160 TCR beta chains as associated with cytomegalovirus. CMV serostatus was the only immune exposure information available for the cohort. Because HLA typing was unavailable for some donors at each locus, only the typed subset was used in association tests. Linkage disequilibrium might explain the correlated functional status among segregating V segments, but an unknown experimental factor could not be ruled out. In a later analysis, HLA-associated TCR beta chains were found to be more clonally expanded and to have lower generation probabilities than equally common non-associated chains. Broadly in line with IMGT annotations, most TCR beta V segments showed up in productive rearrangements about 90% or about 30% of the time in an earlier analysis of around 600 of the donors. A later genetic analysis associated a missense DCLRE1C variant with V-gene and J-gene trimming of TCR beta chains, and an independent cohort replicated the association. Presence/absence analyses assumed roughly uniform sequencing depth across donors, an assumption that may not hold. Most CMV-associated TCR beta chains appeared to be HLA-restricted in a later analysis, and the HLA associations seemed to be driven largely by CMV exposure. Several of the top co-occurrence clusters appeared to be linked to parvovirus B19, influenza, CMV and Epstein-Barr virus, according to a later analysis. A few of the identified cytomegalovirus-associated TCR beta chains were confirmed in vitro to be specific for cytomegalovirus antigens.

V is pared back by 6 bases and J by 1 base, with 13 bases lying between the germline termini. Per the germline V gene, MGHRA is the CDR1 and YSYEKL is the CDR2. The CDR3 spans 15 residues, from the cysteine through the phenylalanine. Only the CDR3 part of the read is kept: 45 bases, read in frame from the first base. The cohort was made up of 500 to 850 healthy bone marrow donors. Cohort members were all nominally healthy when sampled, although unrecorded immune exposures were likely present. The donor tested CMV seronegative, placing the donor among the approximately 400 seronegative members of the cohort. Each donor provided a peripheral blood sample, and peripheral blood mononuclear cells were used for TCR beta sequencing. Genomic DNA extraction from the blood cell samples was performed with the Qiagen DNeasy Blood Extraction Kit. As to this clone: What this receptor recognizes is not known. With only one base between it and a far larger clone, this is likely a read error. Different DNA sequences within this sample yield the same CDR3.

In this chain, TRBV4-1 is recombined with TRBJ1-5, with no confidently assigned D gene. This TCR was sampled from a man aged 25 to 40 in good health and CMV-seronegative. The specimen was PBMCs. The CDR3 region reads CASRQFLQSNQPQHF. The sequenced DNA: TGCGCCAGCAGGCAGTTCCTACAGAGCAATCAGCCCCAGCATTTT.